This T cell receptor (beta chain) was sequenced for a study of T cell responses to AZD1222 COVID-19 vaccine. A remark on this clone: Antigen specificity is unknown.

Germline V gene sequence: CDR1 LNHDA, CDR2 SQIVND (reference sequence). Deletions cut 7 bases from V and 0 bases from J, with 8 bases between. CDR3 length equals 13 residues. Whole-study results and caveats: Baseline seropositives among AZD1222 recipients totaled only five or six. Nearly half of spike-specific TCRs reportedly target variant regions that are unmutated in the B.1.351 and B.1.1.7 variants. After two AZD1222 doses, spike-specific TCR breadth and depth rose versus day 0. Among the donors, most were white British and more were female, and clonal diversity was possibly underestimated.

Some clones are missing from TCRdb's copy, which holds only in-frame ones; the method was immunoSEQ multiplex PCR. The table lists about 100,000 clones, about 90% of them singletons. The chain joins TRBV19 to TRBJ2-3; D possibly corresponds to TRBD1 (5 bases). The sequences come from peripheral blood, collected on day 0 of MenACWY control vaccination. The sequence was obtained from an adult in good health. The CDR3, as DNA: TGTGCCAGTAACGCAGGGAGCACAGATACGCAGTATTTT. Encoded protein: CASNAGSTDTQYF.